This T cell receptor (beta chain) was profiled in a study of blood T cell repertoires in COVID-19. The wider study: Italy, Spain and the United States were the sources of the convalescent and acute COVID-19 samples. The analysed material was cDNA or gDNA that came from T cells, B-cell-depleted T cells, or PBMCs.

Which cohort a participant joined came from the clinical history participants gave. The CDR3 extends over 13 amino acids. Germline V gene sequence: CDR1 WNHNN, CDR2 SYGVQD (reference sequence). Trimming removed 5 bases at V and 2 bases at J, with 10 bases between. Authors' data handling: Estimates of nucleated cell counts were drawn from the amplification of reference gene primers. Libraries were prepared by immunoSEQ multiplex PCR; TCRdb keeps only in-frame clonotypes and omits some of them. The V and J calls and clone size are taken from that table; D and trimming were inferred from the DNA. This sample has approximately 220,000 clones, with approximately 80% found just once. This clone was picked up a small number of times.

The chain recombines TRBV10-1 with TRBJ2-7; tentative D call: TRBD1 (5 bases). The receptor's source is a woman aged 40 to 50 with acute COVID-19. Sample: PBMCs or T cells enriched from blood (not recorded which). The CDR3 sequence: CASSLQGTYEQYF. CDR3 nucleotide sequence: TGCGCCAGCAGTCTGCAGGGTACCTACGAGCAGTACTTC.